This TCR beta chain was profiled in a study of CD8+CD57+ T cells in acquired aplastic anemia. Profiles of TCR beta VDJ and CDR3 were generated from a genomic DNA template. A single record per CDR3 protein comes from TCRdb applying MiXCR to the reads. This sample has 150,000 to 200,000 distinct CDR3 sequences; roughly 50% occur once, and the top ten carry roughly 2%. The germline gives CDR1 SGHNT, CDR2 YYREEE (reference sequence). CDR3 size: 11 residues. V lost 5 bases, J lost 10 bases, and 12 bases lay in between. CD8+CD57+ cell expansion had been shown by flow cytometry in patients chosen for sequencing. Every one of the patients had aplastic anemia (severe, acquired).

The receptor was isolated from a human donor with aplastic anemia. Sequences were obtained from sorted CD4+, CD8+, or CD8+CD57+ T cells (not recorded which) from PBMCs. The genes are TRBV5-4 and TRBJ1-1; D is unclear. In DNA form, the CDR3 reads TGTGCCAGCAGACGTGATGCTGGAGCTTTCTTT. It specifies CASRRDAGAFF.